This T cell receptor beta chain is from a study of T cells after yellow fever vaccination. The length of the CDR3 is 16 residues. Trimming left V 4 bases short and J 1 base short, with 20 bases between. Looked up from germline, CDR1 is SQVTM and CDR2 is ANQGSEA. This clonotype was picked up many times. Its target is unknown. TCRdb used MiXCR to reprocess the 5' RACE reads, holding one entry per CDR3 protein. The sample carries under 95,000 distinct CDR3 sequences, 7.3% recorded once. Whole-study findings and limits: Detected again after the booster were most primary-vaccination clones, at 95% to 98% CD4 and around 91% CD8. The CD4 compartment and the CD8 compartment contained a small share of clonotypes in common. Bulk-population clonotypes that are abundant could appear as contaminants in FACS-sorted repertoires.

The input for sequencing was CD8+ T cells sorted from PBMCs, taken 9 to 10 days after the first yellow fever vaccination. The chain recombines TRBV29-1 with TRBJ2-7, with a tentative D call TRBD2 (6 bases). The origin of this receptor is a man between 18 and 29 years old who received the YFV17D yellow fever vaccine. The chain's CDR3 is CSVVGSLVTSSYEQYF. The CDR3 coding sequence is TGCAGCGTTGTGGGCTCCCTGGTGACTAGTTCCTACGAGCAGTACTTC.